These T cell receptor beta chains were read from a single sample in a study of immune cell composition in non-small cell lung cancer. Clones were read by immunoSEQ multiplex PCR, and TCRdb kept only the in-frame ones, dropping some. The table shows fewer than 4,000 clones, with roughly 83% occurring only once. The sequenced material came from lung tumor tissue. These receptors were collected from a human donor with non-small cell lung cancer. CDR3s include the opening cysteine and the closing phenylalanine or tryptophan. A D gene is named only where the DNA matches it firmly. Rows may omit the clone size; those that give it use once, few, many or a size class.

j_call,v_call,clone_size,d_call,cdr3_length,cdr3_nt,cdr3_aa
TRBJ1-1,TRBV30,NA,NA,13,TGTGCCTGGAGTGTACGCAGGTTCACTGAAGCTTTCTTT,CAWSVRRFTEAFF
TRBJ1-5,TRBV7-9,NA,TRBD1,15,TGTGCCAGCAGCTTAAACAGGGGAGTGGATCAGCCCCAGCATTTT,CASSLNRGVDQPQHF
TRBJ2-1,TRBV7-2,NA,TRBD2,15,TGTGCCAGCAGCCGTCTTAGCGGGAACGGGAATGAGCAGTTCTTC,CASSRLSGNGNEQFF
TRBJ2-2,TRBV19,NA,NA,14,TGTGCCAGTAATGGGCTCGCGAACACCGGGGAGCTGTTTTTT,CASNGLANTGELFF
TRBJ2-2,TRBV6-6,NA,TRBD2,16,TGTGCCAGCAGTTACCCCCTAGCGGGAGTGACCGGGGAGCTGTTTTTT,CASSYPLAGVTGELFF
TRBJ2-1,TRBV4-1,NA,TRBD1,17,TGCGCCAGCAGCTGGGGACAGGGCCTGAGCTCCTACAATGAGCAGTTCTTC,CASSWGQGLSSYNEQFF
TRBJ1-2,TRBV5-6,NA,TRBD1,16,TGTGCCAGCAGCCCCCCAGGACAGGGGGGAACCTATGGCTACACCTTC,CASSPPGQGGTYGYTF
TRBJ2-2,TRBV9,NA,NA,13,TGTGCCAGCAGCGTAGCGGTCGCCGGGGAGCTGTTTTTT,CASSVAVAGELFF
TRBJ2-7,TRBV7-2,NA,NA,13,TGTGCCAGCAGGTGGACGGCCGAGGGCGAGCAGTACTTC,CASRWTAEGEQYF
TRBJ2-7,TRBV7-2,NA,TRBD2,14,TGTGCCAGCAGCTTAGGACTAGCGGGGTACGAGCAGTACTTC,CASSLGLAGYEQYF
TRBJ2-3,TRBV9,NA,TRBD2,15,TGTGCCAGCAGCTCACTAGCGGGAGCACCAGATACGCAGTATTTT,CASSSLAGAPDTQYF
TRBJ1-5,TRBV7-2,NA,TRBD1,15,TGTGCCAGCAGCCCCGGGACAGTTAGCAATCAGCCCCAGCATTTT,CASSPGTVSNQPQHF
TRBJ1-3,TRBV29-1,NA,NA,17,TGCAGCGTTGGACGAACCACCTTAACAGGCAACGGAAACACCATATATTTT,CSVGRTTLTGNGNTIYF
TRBJ2-3,TRBV27,NA,NA,14,TGTGCCAGCAAACCCCTCCGGGGCACAGATACGCAGTATTTT,CASKPLRGTDTQYF
TRBJ2-5,TRBV5-1,NA,NA,14,TGCGCCAGCAGCTTCAGTGGGCCAAGGGAGACCCAGTACTTC,CASSFSGPRETQYF
TRBJ1-2,TRBV29-1,NA,TRBD1,14,TGCAGCGCTTACTTAAACCGGGACAGGTACGGCTACACCTTC,CSAYLNRDRYGYTF
TRBJ2-1,TRBV5-1,NA,NA,15,TGCGCCAGCAGCGTAGGGGGGACAGAGTACAATGAGCAGTTCTTC,CASSVGGTEYNEQFF
TRBJ1-3,TRBV9,NA,NA,16,TGTGCCAGCAGCGTAGGTGTCCGTAGCTCTGGAAACACCATATATTTT,CASSVGVRSSGNTIYF
TRBJ2-1,TRBV7-6,NA,NA,15,TGTGCCAGCAGCTTACAGGTGAACCTTTACAATGAGCAGTTCTTC,CASSLQVNLYNEQFF
TRBJ1-1,TRBV29-1,NA,NA,16,TGCAGCGTTGAAGATCCGGGACACCTGTTTAACACTGAAGCTTTCTTT,CSVEDPGHLFNTEAFF
TRBJ2-2,TRBV19,NA,NA,13,TGTGCCAGTACCTTCTTGGCCACCGGGGAGCTGTTTTTT,CASTFLATGELFF
TRBJ1-2,TRBV9,NA,NA,13,TGTGCCAGCAGCGGAAGGGGGGGCTATGGCTACACCTTC,CASSGRGGYGYTF
TRBJ1-5,TRBV2,once,NA,15,TGTGCCAGCAGTGTATGGGGAGATTACAATCAGCCCCAGCATTTT,CASSVWGDYNQPQHF
TRBJ2-3,TRBV10-1,few,NA,16,TGCGCCAGCAGTGAGTCTATTGGTATTAGCTCGGATACGCAGTATTTT,CASSESIGISSDTQYF
TRBJ1-4,TRBV9,NA,TRBD1,15,TGTGCCAGCAGCAGCAGGGGGAGCCTTAATGAAAAACTGTTTTTT,CASSSRGSLNEKLFF
TRBJ2-3,TRBV7-8,NA,TRBD1,17,TGTGCCAGCAGCGCCGACAGGGGGCAACTCGGCACAGATACGCAGTATTTT,CASSADRGQLGTDTQYF
TRBJ1-2,TRBV5-1,NA,NA,14,TGCGCCAGCAGCTTGGAATACAGGAACTATGGCTACACCTTC,CASSLEYRNYGYTF
TRBJ2-7,TRBV27,NA,TRBD1,15,TGTGCCAGCAGTCCTGGACAGGCAGACTCCTACGAGCAGTACTTC,CASSPGQADSYEQYF
TRBJ2-1,TRBV27,NA,NA,15,TGTGCCAGCAGTTTCCTGGGCAACTCCTACAATGAGCAGTTCTTC,CASSFLGNSYNEQFF
TRBJ2-2,TRBV5-5,NA,TRBD1,16,TGTGCCAGCAGGCCTACAGGGGGCGCGGACACCGGGGAGCTGTTTTTT,CASRPTGGADTGELFF
TRBJ1-1,TRBV6-5,once,NA,14,TGTGCCAGCAGAAAACTTTTCAGGGACACTGAAGCTTTCTTT,CASRKLFRDTEAFF
TRBJ1-1,TRBV5-1,few,TRBD1,15,TGCGCCAGCAGCATCTTAGGACAGGGAGGCACTGAAGCTTTCTTT,CASSILGQGGTEAFF
TRBJ2-7,TRBV7-9,NA,NA,14,TGTGCCAGCAGCTATGACAGGTCCCCCAACGAGCAGTACTTC,CASSYDRSPNEQYF
TRBJ1-1,TRBV19,NA,NA,13,TGTGCCAGTAGTCTTCGACAAAGGTCTGAAGCTTTCTTT,CASSLRQRSEAFF
TRBJ2-1,TRBV7-9,once,NA,12,TGTGCCAGCAGCTTAGCACGGGGTGAGCAGTTCTTC,CASSLARGEQFF
TRBJ2-3,TRBV7-2,once,NA,13,TGTGCCAGCAGCCCCCTGGAGCGGAATACGCAGTATTTT,CASSPLERNTQYF
TRBJ2-1,TRBV10-3,NA,NA,16,TGTGCCATCAGTGAGCTGACAGATCCGCACTACAATGAGCAGTTCTTC,CAISELTDPHYNEQFF
TRBJ1-1,TRBV7-9,NA,NA,13,TGTGCCAGCAGCTTTAGGGGGAAAACTGAAGCTTTCTTT,CASSFRGKTEAFF
TRBJ2-5,TRBV6-5,NA,NA,11,TGTGCCAGCAGTCCCGGGGAGACCCAGTACTTC,CASSPGETQYF
TRBJ1-1,TRBV19,NA,TRBD1,15,TGTGCCAGTAGCCCCGGACAGGGGGCGATCGGTGAAGCTTTCTTT,CASSPGQGAIGEAFF
TRBJ2-2,TRBV7-2,NA,NA,18,TGTGCCAGCAGTGAAACTTCGTTAGGAGACGTCGACACCGGGGAGCTGTTTTTT,CASSETSLGDVDTGELFF
TRBJ1-5,TRBV6-1,NA,NA,14,TGTGCCAGCAGTGAAGCATGGCCGAATCAGCCCCAGCATTTT,CASSEAWPNQPQHF
TRBJ1-2,TRBV29-1,few,NA,9,TGCAGCGTCGCCGACAGTTACACCTTC,CSVADSYTF
TRBJ2-7,TRBV30,NA,NA,15,TGTGCCGGTTCTACCGGGACACCCAATGCCTACGAGCAGTACTTC,CAGSTGTPNAYEQYF
TRBJ1-5,TRBV13,NA,NA,13,TGTGCCAGCAGCGACAGACAGGCCGGGCCCCAGCATTTT,CASSDRQAGPQHF
TRBJ2-1,TRBV27,NA,NA,13,TGTGCCAGCAGTTTTGGTTCGAGAGGTGAGCAGTTCTTC,CASSFGSRGEQFF
TRBJ1-2,TRBV5-6,NA,NA,14,TGTGCCAGCAGGTCACAGGGAGCATACTATGGCTACACCTTC,CASRSQGAYYGYTF
TRBJ2-5,TRBV5-1,NA,TRBD2,16,TGCGCCAGCAGCTTGACCGCTAGCGGGAGTAGGGAGACCCAGTACTTC,CASSLTASGSRETQYF
TRBJ1-2,TRBV30,NA,TRBD1,15,TGTGCCTGGAGAAGAGGTGCGCAGGGGGTTGGTGGCTACACCTTC,CAWRRGAQGVGGYTF
TRBJ2-2,TRBV6-5,NA,TRBD2,12,TGTGCCAGCACCGGGGGGGCCGGGGAGCTGTTTTTT,CASTGGAGELFF
TRBJ2-7,TRBV6-6,NA,TRBD1,15,TGTGCCAGCAGTAGCCGGGACAGGGGATTCTACGAGCAGTACTTC,CASSSRDRGFYEQYF
TRBJ1-6,TRBV7-9,NA,TRBD1,16,TGTGCCAGCAGCTCTTATGGACAGGGGCAATTTTCACCCCTCCACTTT,CASSSYGQGQFSPLHF
TRBJ1-4,TRBV11-2,NA,TRBD1,15,TGTGCCAGCAGCTTTAGGACAGGGGGCGGTGAAAAACTGTTTTTT,CASSFRTGGGEKLFF
TRBJ1-1,TRBV7-2,few,NA,14,TGTGCCAGCAGCCTACTACAGGGGAACACTGAAGCTTTCTTT,CASSLLQGNTEAFF